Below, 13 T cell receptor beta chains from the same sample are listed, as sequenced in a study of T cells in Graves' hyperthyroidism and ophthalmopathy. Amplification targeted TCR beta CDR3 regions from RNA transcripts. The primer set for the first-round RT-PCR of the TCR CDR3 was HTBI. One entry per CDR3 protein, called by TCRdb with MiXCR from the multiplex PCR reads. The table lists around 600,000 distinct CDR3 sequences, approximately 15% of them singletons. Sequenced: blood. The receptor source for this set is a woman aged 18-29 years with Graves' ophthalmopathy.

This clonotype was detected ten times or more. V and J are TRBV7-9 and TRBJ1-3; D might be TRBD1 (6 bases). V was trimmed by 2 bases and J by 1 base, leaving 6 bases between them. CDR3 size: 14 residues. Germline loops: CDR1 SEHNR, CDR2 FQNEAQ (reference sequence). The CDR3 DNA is TGTGCCAGCAGCTTAAGGGGGTCTGGAAACACCATATATTTT. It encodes CASSLRGSGNTIYF.

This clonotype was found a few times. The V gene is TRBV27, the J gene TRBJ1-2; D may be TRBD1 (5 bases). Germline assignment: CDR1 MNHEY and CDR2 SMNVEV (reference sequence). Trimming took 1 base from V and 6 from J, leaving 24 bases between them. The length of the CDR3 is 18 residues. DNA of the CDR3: TGTGCCAGCAGTTTATTGGGGACCCCAGGTCAGGTCACGAATGGCTACACCTTC. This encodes CASSLLGTPGQVTNGYTF.

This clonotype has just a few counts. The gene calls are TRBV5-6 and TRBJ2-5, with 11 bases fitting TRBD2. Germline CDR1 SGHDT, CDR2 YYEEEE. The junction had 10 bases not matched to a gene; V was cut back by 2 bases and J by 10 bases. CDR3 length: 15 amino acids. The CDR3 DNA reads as TGTGCCAGCAGCTTAGGACTAGCGGGTATAGGTAACCAGTACTTC. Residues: CASSLGLAGIGNQYF.

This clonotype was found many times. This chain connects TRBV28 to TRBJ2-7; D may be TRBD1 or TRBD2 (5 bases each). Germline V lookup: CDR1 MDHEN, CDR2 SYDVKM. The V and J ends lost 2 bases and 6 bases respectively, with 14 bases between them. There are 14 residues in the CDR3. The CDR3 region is CASSLKARDLEQYF. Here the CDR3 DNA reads TGTGCCAGCAGTTTAAAGGCCAGGGACCTCGAGCAGTACTTC.

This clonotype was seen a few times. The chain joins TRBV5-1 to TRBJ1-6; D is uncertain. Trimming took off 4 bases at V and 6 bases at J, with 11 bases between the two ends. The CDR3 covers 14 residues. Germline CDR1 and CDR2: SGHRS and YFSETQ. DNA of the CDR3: TGCGCCAGCAGCCCGACTAGATTTAATTCACCCCTCCACTTT. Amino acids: CASSPTRFNSPLHF.

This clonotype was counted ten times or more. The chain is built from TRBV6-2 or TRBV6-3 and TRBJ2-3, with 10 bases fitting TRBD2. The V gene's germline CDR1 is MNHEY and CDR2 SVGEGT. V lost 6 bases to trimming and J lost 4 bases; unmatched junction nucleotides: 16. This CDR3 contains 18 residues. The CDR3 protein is CASSSIALAGARADTQYF. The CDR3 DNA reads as TGTGCCAGCAGCTCGATAGCGCTAGCGGGGGCCCGCGCAGATACGCAGTATTTT.

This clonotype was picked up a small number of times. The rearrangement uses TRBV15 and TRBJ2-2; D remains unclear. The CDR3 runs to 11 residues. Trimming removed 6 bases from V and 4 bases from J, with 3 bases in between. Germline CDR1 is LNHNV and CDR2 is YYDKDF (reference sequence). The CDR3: CATRGTGELFF. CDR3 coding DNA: TGTGCCACCAGGGGCACCGGGGAGCTGTTTTTT.

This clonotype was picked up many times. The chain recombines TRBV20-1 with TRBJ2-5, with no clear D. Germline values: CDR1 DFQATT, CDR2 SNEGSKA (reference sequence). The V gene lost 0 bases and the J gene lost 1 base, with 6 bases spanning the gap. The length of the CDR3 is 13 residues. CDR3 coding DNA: TGCAGTGCTAGAGATAAGAGCCAAGAGACCCAGTACTTC. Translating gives CSARDKSQETQYF.

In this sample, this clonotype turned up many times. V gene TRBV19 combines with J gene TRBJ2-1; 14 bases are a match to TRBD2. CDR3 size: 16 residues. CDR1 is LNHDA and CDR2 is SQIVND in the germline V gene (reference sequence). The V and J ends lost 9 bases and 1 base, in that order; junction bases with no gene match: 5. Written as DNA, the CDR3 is TGTGCCAGCAGCCGGACTAGCGGGAGGTCCTACAATGAGCAGTTCTTC. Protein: CASSRTSGRSYNEQFF.

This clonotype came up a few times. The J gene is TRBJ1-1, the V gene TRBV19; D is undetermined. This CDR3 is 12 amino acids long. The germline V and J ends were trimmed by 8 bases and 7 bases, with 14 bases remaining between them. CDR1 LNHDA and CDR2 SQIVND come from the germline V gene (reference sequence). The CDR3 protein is CASGILWGEAFF. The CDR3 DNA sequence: TGTGCCAGTGGGATTCTGTGGGGTGAAGCTTTCTTT.

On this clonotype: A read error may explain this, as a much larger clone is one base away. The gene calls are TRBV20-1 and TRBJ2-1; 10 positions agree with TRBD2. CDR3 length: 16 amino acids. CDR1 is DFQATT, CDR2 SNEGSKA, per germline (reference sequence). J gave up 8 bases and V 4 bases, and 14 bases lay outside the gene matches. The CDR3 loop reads CSANLLLAGVADEQFF. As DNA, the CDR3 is TGCAGTGCTAACCTCCTCCTAGCGGGAGTGGCGGATGAGCAGTTCTTC.

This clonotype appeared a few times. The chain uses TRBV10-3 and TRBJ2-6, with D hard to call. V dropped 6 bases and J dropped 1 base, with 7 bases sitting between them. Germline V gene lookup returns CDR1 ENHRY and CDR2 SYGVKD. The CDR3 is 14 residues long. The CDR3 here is CAISPESGANVLTF. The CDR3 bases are TGTGCCATCAGCCCGGAGTCTGGGGCCAACGTCCTGACTTTC.

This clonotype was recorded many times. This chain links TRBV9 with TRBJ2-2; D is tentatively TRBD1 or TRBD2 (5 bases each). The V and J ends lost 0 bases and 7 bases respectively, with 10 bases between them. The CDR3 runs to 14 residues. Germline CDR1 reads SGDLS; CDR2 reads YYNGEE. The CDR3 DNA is TGTGCCAGCAGCGTAGAGTGGGGGAGCGGGGAGCTGTTTTTT. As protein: CASSVEWGSGELFF.